Given below is one T cell receptor beta chain in context. The antigen it binds to is not known. No base quality information exists; no much larger clone differs at one position. This sample stems from a study of cytomegalovirus exposure and HLA in healthy donors (dated by TCRdb to about 2017). The study in broad terms: According to an earlier analysis of a few hundred of the donors, about 170 million T cells yielded approximately 120 million unique TCR beta sequences and roughly 280 Gb of sequence data. Roughly 310 gigabases of sequencing data and 70 million to 85 million unique TCR sequences were included in an early release covering several hundred HLA-typed donors. The genetic ancestry cluster associated with self-reported Caucasian donors included around four fifths of the 398 genotyped donors. The study was designed to test whether signatures of past pathogen exposure could be identified by cataloging public T cell receptors. The T cell repertoires of 700 or so subjects were profiled by immunosequencing and related to cytomegalovirus serostatus. Along with the roughly 710-subject first cohort, a separate validation cohort of over a hundred different subjects was used. To predict cytomegalovirus infection status, the study brought together high-throughput TCR immunosequencing, statistical association of individual TCRs with disease status, and machine learning. In a later analysis, previously published TCR beta repertoires from several hundred donors were re-analyzed and high-resolution HLA genotyping was added so that TCR occurrence patterns could be studied. In the later analysis, no new phenotypic data were used to find candidate immune exposures; instead, reliance was placed on TCR beta sequences and their occurrence across donors. To decide whether each TCR beta V gene segment behaved as functional or pseudogenic, an earlier analysis of some 600 of the donors relied on high-throughput TCR beta sequencing. Alongside the repertoire data, information on donor age, sex, ethnicity and CMV serostatus was compiled. Genome-wide SNP genotypes for about 65% of the 666 donors were used in a later genetic analysis, which treated that subset as a discovery cohort. Every discovery cohort repertoire had been produced on one sequencing platform. Class I and class II HLA loci were covered by the typing at four-digit resolution. The number of typed donors differed by locus: about 620-640 for A, B, C, DRB1 and DQB1; approximately 520 for DQA1; approximately 600 for DPA1; and about 450 for DPB1. Five DR-DQ haplotypes were treated as single units for association and clustering because of strong linkage in the cohort. Across 398 genotyped donors of the cohort, an average of roughly 250,000 unique TCR beta nucleotide sequences per donor were sequenced, and 15% to 20% of those sequences were non-productive. Study-wide findings and limitations: A group of highly shared sequence variants was considered likely to be a technical artifact of the sequencing pipeline. The presence/absence analyses assumed that sequencing depth was roughly uniform across donors, and that assumption may not be true. Three of the identified cytomegalovirus-associated TCR beta chains were confirmed in vitro to be specific for cytomegalovirus antigens. An earlier analysis of 587 of the donors showed that most TCR beta V segments appeared in productive rearrangements either about 87% or about 30% of the time, which broadly matched IMGT annotations. Most TCR sequences were seen in very few donors, while some public TCRs were found in many individuals. Specific HLA alleles were associated with some 15,000 TCR beta sequences at a false discovery rate of 0.05 in a later analysis. HLA typing was unavailable for some donors at each locus, so association tests used only the typed subset. In a later analysis, most CMV-associated TCR beta chains were found to appear HLA-restricted, with HLA associations seemingly driven largely by CMV exposure. A further reported finding was that TCR beta sequences accurately predicted the HLA-A and HLA-B alleles for most subjects in the first cohort. This cohort had only TCR beta chains sequenced, and the lack of alpha or paired-chain data limited which features could be detected. Linkage disequilibrium might explain the correlated functional status among segregating V segments, but an unknown experimental factor could not be excluded. An association between a missense DCLRE1C variant and V-gene and J-gene trimming of TCR beta chains was found in a later genetic analysis and replicated in an independent cohort. In a later analysis, HLA-associated TCR beta chains showed more clonal expansion and lower generation probabilities than non-associated chains that were equally common. In a later genetic analysis, fewer N-insertions in productive TCRs were reported among donors in an Asian-associated ancestry cluster than the roughly 700-donor mean. Cytomegalovirus status was reported to be diagnosed by the classifier with high specificity and sensitivity in both the original and validation cohorts. Assigning TCR associations to individual alleles was difficult when HLA alleles, especially DR and DQ, strongly co-occurred. Several of the top co-occurrence clusters appeared to be linked to parvovirus B19, influenza, CMV and Epstein-Barr virus, according to a later analysis. Immune exposure information for the cohort was limited to CMV serostatus. A later analysis found that TCR association rates varied across HLA loci, with DRB1 alleles showing the most associated TCRs and HLA-C alleles the fewest. The authors suggested that the approach could potentially be generalized to other disease states and immunological phenotypes. The 87-base-pair reads could not distinguish some IMGT-functional V segments, including TRBV6-2 and TRBV6-3, so those segments were excluded. The study gave a list of 150 to 200 TCR beta chains associated with cytomegalovirus. Over 15 rarely observed V segments, including chromosome 9 orphons, were excluded from the earlier analysis of several hundred of the donors because counts were too low.

The cohort consisted of 650 to 850 healthy bone marrow donors. Cohort members were all nominally healthy when sampled, although unrecorded immune exposures were likely present. The donor was CMV seronegative and was included in the group of 352 seronegative cohort members. A peripheral blood sample was collected from each donor, and TCR beta sequencing was performed on peripheral blood mononuclear cells. Genomic DNA extraction from the blood cell samples was performed with the Qiagen DNeasy Blood Extraction Kit. CDR1 and CDR2, per the germline V gene (reference sequence), are LNHNV and YYDKDF. There are 16 amino acids in the CDR3, from cysteine to phenylalanine inclusive. The retained sequence is limited to the CDR3, 48 bases, with the frame set at the first base. V is cut by 0 bases and J by 1 base, and the space between the germline ends is 11 bases. Receptor amplification or capture employed the immunoSEQ multiplex PCR assay. For the multiplex PCR, a mixture combining 60 forward primers for TCR Vbeta segments and 13 reverse primers for TCR Jbeta segments was used. The CDR3 region of rearranged TCR beta genes was amplified from genomic DNA with a multiplex PCR assay. On the Illumina HiSeq System, the amplified TCR beta libraries were sequenced as 87-base-pair reads. The authors' analysis ran thus. A later analysis counted tens of millions of unique TCR beta chains across the 640 or so repertoires, and 9.5 million to 11 million of these chains were shared by at least two donors. To remove PCR and sequencing errors, raw reads were error-corrected and collapsed into unique sequences using a nearest-neighbor algorithm that merged closely related sequences. CDR3 sequences were aligned to IMGT reference sequences to assign V, D and J gene segments. For a sequence to be retained, at least a six-nucleotide match to both a V gene segment and a J gene segment was required. Rearrangements were classified as productive when the CDR3 lacked stop codons and remained in frame with V and J, and all other rearrangements were classified as non-productive. Following IMGT convention, CDR3 was defined as the stretch from the second conserved V-encoded cysteine up to the conserved J-encoded phenylalanine. Sequences without an unambiguous match to a single V gene segment were excluded from the earlier analysis of approximately 560 of the donors. An earlier analysis of 587 of the donors classified V segments as functional when productive rearrangements were above 56.7% and as segregating when the standard deviation between donors was above 5%. A statistical classification framework was built for diagnosing cytomegalovirus status from the catalog of TCR beta chain sequences. In a later analysis, TCR nucleotide sequences were compared against IMGT/GENE-DB human TR gene sequences so that V and J genes could be assigned. Using the TCRdist pipeline, a later analysis assigned CDR3 sequences along with most-parsimonious VDJ recombination scenarios. In a later analysis, each TCR beta chain was defined by its CDR3 amino acid sequence together with its V-gene family, and reads lacking a unique V-gene family were excluded. In a later analysis, 450 to 600 highly shared, low-generation-probability nucleotide sequences were removed to address suspected cross-contamination and a sequencing artifact. In a later analysis, a clonal expansion index for each public chain was calculated from normalized within-repertoire ranks of inferred template counts. In a later analysis, generation probabilities were computed using a VDJ recombination model fitted to out-of-frame rearrangements, and the results were checked against IGoR. A later analysis scored TCR-TCR, TCR-HLA and TCR-CMV co-occurrence with hypergeometric tests, applying a repertoire-size bias correction to TCR pairs. False discovery rates were estimated in a later analysis by permuting HLA or CMV assignments 20 times. In a later analysis, co-occurring TCRs were grouped with DBSCAN, and TCRdist sequence similarity was added when clustering was performed within HLA-allele-positive subsets. For co-occurrence clustering, repertoires with fewer than 30,000 or more than 120,000 public chains were excluded, along with a handful of repertoires with anomalous nucleotide sharing. This immuneACCESS table, as held by TCRdb, lists in-frame sequences with V and J called but not all clones. Of the missing ones, under half trace to an unresolved V gene in checked studies; the others have no known cause. V, J and clone size are those of that table, while D and trimming were read from the DNA. Counted in this sample were 150,000 to 200,000 clones; more than 65% of them appeared once. 0.5% to 0.55% of the sample is held by the ten biggest clonotypes.

This TCR was recovered from a woman aged 45-60 years in good health and CMV-seronegative. Sequencing was done on a sample of PBMCs. The rearrangement combines TRBV15 with TRBJ2-3; TRBD1 is a possible D gene, resting on 6 matching bases. CDR3 protein: CATSRDYRERTDTQYF. The DNA is as follows: TGTGCCACCAGCAGAGATTACAGGGAACGCACAGATACGCAGTATTTT.